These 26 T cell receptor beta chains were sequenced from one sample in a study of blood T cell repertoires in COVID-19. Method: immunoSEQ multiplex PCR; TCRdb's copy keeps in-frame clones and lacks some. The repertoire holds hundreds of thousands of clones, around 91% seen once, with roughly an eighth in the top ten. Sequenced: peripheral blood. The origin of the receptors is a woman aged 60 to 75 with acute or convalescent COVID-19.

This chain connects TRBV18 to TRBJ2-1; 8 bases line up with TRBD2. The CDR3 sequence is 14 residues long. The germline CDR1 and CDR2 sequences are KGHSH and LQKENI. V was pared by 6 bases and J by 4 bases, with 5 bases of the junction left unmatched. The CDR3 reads CASSRSGGYNEQFF. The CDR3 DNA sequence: TGTGCCAGCTCGCGGAGCGGGGGTTACAATGAGCAGTTCTTC.

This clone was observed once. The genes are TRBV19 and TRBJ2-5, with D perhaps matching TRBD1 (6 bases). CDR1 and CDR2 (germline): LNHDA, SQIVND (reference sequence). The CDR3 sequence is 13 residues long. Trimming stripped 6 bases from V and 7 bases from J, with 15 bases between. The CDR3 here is CASSHREWLTQYF. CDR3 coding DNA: TGTGCCAGTAGCCACAGGGAGTGGTTGACCCAGTACTTC. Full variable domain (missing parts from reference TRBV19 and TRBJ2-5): DGGITQSPKYLFRKEGQNVTLSCEQNLNHDAMYWYRQDPGQGLRLIYYSQIVNDFQKGDIAEGYSVSREKKESFPLTVTSAQKNPTAFYLCASSHREWLTQYFGPGTRLLVL.

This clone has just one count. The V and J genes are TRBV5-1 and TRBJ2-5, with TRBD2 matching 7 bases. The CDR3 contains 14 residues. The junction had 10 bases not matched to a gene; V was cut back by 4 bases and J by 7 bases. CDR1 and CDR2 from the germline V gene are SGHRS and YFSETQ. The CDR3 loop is CASSAGLSPWTQYF. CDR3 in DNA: TGCGCCAGCAGCGCGGGACTATCCCCTTGGACCCAGTACTTC.

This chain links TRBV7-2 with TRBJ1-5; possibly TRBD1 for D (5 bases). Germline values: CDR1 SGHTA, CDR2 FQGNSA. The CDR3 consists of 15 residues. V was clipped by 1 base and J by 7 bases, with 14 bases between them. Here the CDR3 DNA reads TGTGCCAGCAGCTTAGACGGGGGTCCAGTACAGCCCCAGCATTTT. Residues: CASSLDGGPVQPQHF.

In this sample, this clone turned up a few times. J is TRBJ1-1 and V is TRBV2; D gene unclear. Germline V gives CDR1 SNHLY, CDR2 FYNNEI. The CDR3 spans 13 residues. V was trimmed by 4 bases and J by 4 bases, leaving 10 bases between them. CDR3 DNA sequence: TGTGCCAGCAGTGGGCTCTCGGGCACTGAAGCTTTCTTT. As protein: CASSGLSGTEAFF.

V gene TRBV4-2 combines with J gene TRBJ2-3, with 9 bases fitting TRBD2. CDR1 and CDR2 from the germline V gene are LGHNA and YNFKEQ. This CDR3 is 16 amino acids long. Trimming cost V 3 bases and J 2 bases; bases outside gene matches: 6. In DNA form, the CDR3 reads TGTGCCAGCAGCCAGAACCCTAGCGGGAACACAGATACGCAGTATTTT. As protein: CASSQNPSGNTDTQYF.

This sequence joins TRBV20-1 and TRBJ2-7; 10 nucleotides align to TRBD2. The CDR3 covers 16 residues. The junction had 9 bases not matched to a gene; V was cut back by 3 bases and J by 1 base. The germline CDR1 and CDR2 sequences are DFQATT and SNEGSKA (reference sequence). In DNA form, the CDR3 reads TGCAGTGCTAGTTCCCCGAGCGGGAGGGGGTCCTACGAGCAGTACTTC. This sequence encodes CSASSPSGRGSYEQYF.

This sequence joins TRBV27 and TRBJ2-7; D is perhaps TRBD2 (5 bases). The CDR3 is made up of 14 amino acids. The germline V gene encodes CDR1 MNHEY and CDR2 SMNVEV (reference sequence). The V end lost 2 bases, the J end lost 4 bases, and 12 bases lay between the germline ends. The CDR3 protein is CASSLERVGYEQYF. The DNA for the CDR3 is TGTGCCAGCAGTTTAGAGAGGGTAGGATACGAGCAGTACTTC.

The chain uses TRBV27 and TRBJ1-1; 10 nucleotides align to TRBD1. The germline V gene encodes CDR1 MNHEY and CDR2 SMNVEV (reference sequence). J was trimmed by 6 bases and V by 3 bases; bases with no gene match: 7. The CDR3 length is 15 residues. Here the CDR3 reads CASSFPPGTGAEAFF. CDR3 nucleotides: TGTGCCAGCAGTTTTCCTCCCGGGACAGGGGCTGAAGCTTTCTTT.

The CDR3 coding sequence is TGTGCCAGCACCGGTACGCACCTTTTCTATGGCTACACCTTC. As protein: CASTGTHLFYGYTF. The chain carries TRBV5-6 and TRBJ1-2; no reliable D call. The germline V gene has CDR1 SGHDT and CDR2 YYEEEE. Trimming removed 6 bases at V and 4 bases at J, with 16 bases between. The CDR3 runs to 14 residues.

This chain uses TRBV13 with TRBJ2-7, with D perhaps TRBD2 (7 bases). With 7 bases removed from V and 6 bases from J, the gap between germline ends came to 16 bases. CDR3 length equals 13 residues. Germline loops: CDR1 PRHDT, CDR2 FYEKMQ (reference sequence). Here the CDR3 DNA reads TGTGCCAGCACCCTGGGGGGGGCCGGCGAGCAGTACTTC. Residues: CASTLGGAGEQYF.

The CDR3 region has the DNA TGCAGCGTTGGTGAGGGCTCTGGAAACACCATATATTTT. Translating gives CSVGEGSGNTIYF. The rearrangement joins TRBV29-1 to TRBJ1-3; no definite D call. Germline V gene data show CDR1 as SQVTM and CDR2 as ANQGSEA. The CDR3 sequence is 13 residues long. The V and J ends lost 4 bases and 0 bases respectively, with 7 bases between them.

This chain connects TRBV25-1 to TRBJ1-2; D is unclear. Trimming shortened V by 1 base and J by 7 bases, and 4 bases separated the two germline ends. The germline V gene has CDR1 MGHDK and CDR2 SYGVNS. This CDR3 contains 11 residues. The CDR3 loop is CASSESGGYTF. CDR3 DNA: TGTGCCAGCAGTGAATCGGGTGGCTACACCTTC.

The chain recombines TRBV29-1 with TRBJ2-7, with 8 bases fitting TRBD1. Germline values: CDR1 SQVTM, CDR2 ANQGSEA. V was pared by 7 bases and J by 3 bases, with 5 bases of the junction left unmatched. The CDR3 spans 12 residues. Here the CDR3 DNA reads TGCAGCGCCCGGACAGGGAACTACGAGCAGTACTTC. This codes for CSARTGNYEQYF.

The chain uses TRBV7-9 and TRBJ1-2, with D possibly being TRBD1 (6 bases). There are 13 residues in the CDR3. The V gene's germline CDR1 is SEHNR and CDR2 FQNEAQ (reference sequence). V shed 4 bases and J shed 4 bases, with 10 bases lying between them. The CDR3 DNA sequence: TGTGCCAGCAGCTCTGGGGGCGTCTATGGCTACACCTTC. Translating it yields CASSSGGVYGYTF.

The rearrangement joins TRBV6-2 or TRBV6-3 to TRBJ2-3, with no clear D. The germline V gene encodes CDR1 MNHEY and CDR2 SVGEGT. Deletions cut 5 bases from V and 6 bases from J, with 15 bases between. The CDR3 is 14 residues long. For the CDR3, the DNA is TGTGCCAGCAGTCCACTTACCCCATCCGATACGCAGTATTTT. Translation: CASSPLTPSDTQYF.

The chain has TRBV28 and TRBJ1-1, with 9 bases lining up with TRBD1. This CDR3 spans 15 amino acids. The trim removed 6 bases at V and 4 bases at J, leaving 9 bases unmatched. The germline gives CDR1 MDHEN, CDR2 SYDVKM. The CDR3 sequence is CASRLTQGAGTEAFF. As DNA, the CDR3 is TGTGCCAGCAGGCTAACACAGGGGGCGGGCACTGAAGCTTTCTTT.

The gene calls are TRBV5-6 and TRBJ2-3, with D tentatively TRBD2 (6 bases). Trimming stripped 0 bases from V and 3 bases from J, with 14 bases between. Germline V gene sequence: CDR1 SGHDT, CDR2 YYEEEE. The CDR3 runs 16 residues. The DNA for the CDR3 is TGTGCCAGCAGCTTGGCTCCGGGGGTGGAGACAGATACGCAGTATTTT. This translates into CASSLAPGVETDTQYF.

CDR3 in amino acids: CASSHRGRYEKLFF. In DNA form, the CDR3 reads TGTGCCAGCAGTCACAGGGGGCGGTATGAAAAACTGTTTTTT. J is TRBJ1-4 and V is TRBV6-5; 9 bases fit TRBD1. The CDR3 totals 14 residues. Germline values: CDR1 MNHEY, CDR2 SVGAGI. The junction had 4 bases not matched to a gene; V was cut back by 5 bases and J by 6 bases.

CDR3 sequence: CASSHAYGLGETQYF. DNA of the CDR3: TGCGCCAGCAGCCACGCCTACGGACTAGGAGAGACCCAGTACTTC. V usage is TRBV4-1 and J usage is TRBJ2-5; 7 bases align to TRBD2. The V segment lost 3 bases and the J segment 4 bases; nucleotides outside the gene matches: 8. CDR3 size: 15 residues. Germline assignment: CDR1 MGHRA and CDR2 YSYEKL.

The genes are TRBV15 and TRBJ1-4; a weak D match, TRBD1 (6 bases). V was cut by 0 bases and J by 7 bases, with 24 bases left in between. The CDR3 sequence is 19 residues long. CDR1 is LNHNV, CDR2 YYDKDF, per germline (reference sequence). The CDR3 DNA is TGTGCCACCAGCAGAGAGGGGGCGGGGGCGTGGATCCCGCGTGAAAAACTGTTTTTT. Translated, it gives CATSREGAGAWIPREKLFF.

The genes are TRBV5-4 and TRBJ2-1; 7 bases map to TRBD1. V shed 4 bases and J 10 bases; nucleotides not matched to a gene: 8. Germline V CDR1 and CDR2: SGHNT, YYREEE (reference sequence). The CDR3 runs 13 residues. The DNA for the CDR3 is TGTGCCAGCAGCGGGGAGACAGGGCCCGAGCAGTTCTTC. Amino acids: CASSGETGPEQFF.

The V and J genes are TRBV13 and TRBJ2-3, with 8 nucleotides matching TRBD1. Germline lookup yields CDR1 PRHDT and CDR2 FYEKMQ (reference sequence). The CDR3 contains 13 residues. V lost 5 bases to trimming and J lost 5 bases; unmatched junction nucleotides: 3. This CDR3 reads CASSAGGGDTQYF. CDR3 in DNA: TGTGCCAGCAGCGCAGGGGGCGGAGATACGCAGTATTTT. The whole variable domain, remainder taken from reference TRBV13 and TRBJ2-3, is AAGVIQSPRHLIKEKRETATLKCYPIPRHDTVYWYQQGPGQDPQFLISFYEKMQSDKGSIPDRFSAQQFSDYHSELNMSSLELGDSALYFCASSAGGGDTQYFGPGTRLTVL.

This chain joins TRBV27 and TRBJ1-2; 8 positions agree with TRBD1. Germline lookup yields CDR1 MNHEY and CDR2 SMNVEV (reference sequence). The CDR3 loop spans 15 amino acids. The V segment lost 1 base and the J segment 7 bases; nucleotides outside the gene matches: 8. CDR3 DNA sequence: TGTGCCAGCAGTTTATGGGGGGACAGGATACTTGGCTACACCTTC. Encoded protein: CASSLWGDRILGYTF.

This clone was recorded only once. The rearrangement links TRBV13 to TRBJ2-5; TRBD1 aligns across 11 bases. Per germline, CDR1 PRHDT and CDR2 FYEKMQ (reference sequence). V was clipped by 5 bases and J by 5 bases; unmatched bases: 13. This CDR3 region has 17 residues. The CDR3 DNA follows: TGTGCCAGCAGCGCCCTCCGGACAGGGGGCCATCAGGAGACCCAGTACTTC. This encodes CASSALRTGGHQETQYF.

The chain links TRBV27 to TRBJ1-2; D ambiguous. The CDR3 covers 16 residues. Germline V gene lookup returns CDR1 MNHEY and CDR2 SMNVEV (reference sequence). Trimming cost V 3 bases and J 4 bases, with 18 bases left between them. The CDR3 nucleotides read TGTGCCAGCAGTTTCAAAGCGGACGGTTGGGGCTATGGCTACACCTTC. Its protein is CASSFKADGWGYGYTF.